Ten or more counts support the clone carrying this TCR beta chain. The antigen is unknown. The CDR3 extends over 15 amino acids. Germline V gene sequence: CDR1 LNHNV, CDR2 YYDKDF (reference sequence). The V and J ends lost 1 base and 8 bases respectively, with 17 bases between them. Newly diagnosed patients aged 18 to 65 had hyperthyroidism of under 2 months' duration. RNA transcripts were the template for amplifying TCR beta CDR3 regions. The TCR CDR3 first-round RT-PCR relied on the HTBI primer set. TCRdb independently ran MiXCR on the multiplex PCR reads; one entry per CDR3 protein. The table records around 300,000 distinct CDR3 sequences, more than 11% of them present only once. This record comes from a study of T cells in Graves' hyperthyroidism and ophthalmopathy. Overall study findings and caveats: Most expanded thyroid clonotypes above 0.001 recurred in blood.

The chain links TRBV15 to TRBJ1-1; the D gene is possibly TRBD1 (5 bases). The receptor was derived from a woman aged 25 to 39 with Graves' hyperthyroidism. Sequences were obtained from blood. CDR3 sequence: CATSRGQGWETEAFF. The CDR3 nucleotides are TGTGCCACCAGCAGAGGCCAGGGATGGGAAACCGAAGCTTTCTTT.